Sequencing of this T cell receptor beta chain was carried out in a study of blood T cell repertoires in COVID-19. Across the whole study: The analysed material was cDNA or gDNA that came from T cells, B-cell-depleted T cells, or PBMCs.

As handled by the study authors: Scientists estimated how many nucleated cells there were by amplifying reference gene primers. The repertoire was sequenced with immunoSEQ multiplex PCR; TCRdb's copy has only in-frame clones and lacks some. That table furnishes V, J and clone size, whereas the DNA furnished D and trimming. In the table there are 220,000 or so clones, around 87% of which are singletons. Across fewer than 25 US areas, participants ranged in age from 18 to 89 years. Categorization into cohorts depended on clinical history that participants reported. This TCR derives from a woman between 18 and 29 years old in a cohort exposed to, infected with or recovered from COVID-19 (not recorded which). Sequencing used PBMCs or T cells enriched from blood (not recorded which).

In nucleotides, the CDR3 is TGTGCCATCCGGGACTCATCCTACAATGAGCAGTTCTTC. Translated: CAIRDSSYNEQFF. This rearrangement joins TRBV10-3 to TRBJ2-1; D is possibly TRBD2 (6 bases). The CDR3 spans 13 residues. The V end was cut by 8 bases, the J end by 1 base, with 9 bases between. Per the germline V gene, CDR1 is ENHRY and CDR2 is SYGVKD.